The rows below give T cell receptor beta chains drawn from one sample of a study of post-analysis software for immune sequencing data. MiXCR was run by TCRdb on the PCR reads, yielding one entry per CDR3 protein. This table has approximately 660,000 distinct CDR3 sequences, roughly three fifths appearing once. The sample comprised blood. The source is a girl aged 2 to 10 with multiple sclerosis. CDR3s include the opening cysteine and the closing phenylalanine or tryptophan. Each record gives: V gene, J gene, D gene, clone size, CDR3 protein, CDR3 DNA. D genes are given only for firm matches. Only some rows state a clone size, as once, few, many or a class for expanded clones.

V gene: TRBV4-1
J gene: TRBJ2-7
D gene: NA
clone size: few
CDR3 protein: CASSQDSPPTYEQYF
CDR3 DNA: TGCGCCAGCAGCCAAGATTCCCCACCTACCTACGAGCAGTACTTC

V gene: TRBV29-1
J gene: TRBJ2-7
D gene: TRBD2
clone size: NA
CDR3 protein: CSVEPGGTSYEQYF
CDR3 DNA: TGCAGCGTTGAACCGGGAGGGACCTCCTACGAGCAGTACTTC

V gene: TRBV20-1
J gene: TRBJ1-2
D gene: TRBD1
clone size: NA
CDR3 protein: CSAARQGPHYGYTF
CDR3 DNA: TGCAGTGCTGCACGACAGGGTCCTCACTATGGCTACACCTTC

V gene: TRBV12-3/TRBV12-4
J gene: TRBJ2-7
D gene: TRBD2
clone size: NA
CDR3 protein: CASNSGGSSYEQYF
CDR3 DNA: TGTGCCAGCAATAGCGGGGGGAGCTCCTACGAGCAGTACTTC

V gene: TRBV5-5
J gene: TRBJ2-7
D gene: TRBD1
clone size: NA
CDR3 protein: CASSLVRTGRYEQYF
CDR3 DNA: TGTGCCAGCAGCTTGGTTAGGACAGGGAGGTACGAGCAGTACTTC

V gene: TRBV12-3/TRBV12-4
J gene: TRBJ2-7
D gene: NA
clone size: NA
CDR3 protein: CASIPGIASYEQYF
CDR3 DNA: TGTGCCAGCATTCCCGGGATAGCTTCCTACGAGCAGTACTTC

V gene: TRBV5-1
J gene: TRBJ2-4
D gene: NA
clone size: NA
CDR3 protein: CASSLIGGQNIQYF
CDR3 DNA: TGCGCCAGCAGCTTAATCGGGGGCCAAAACATTCAGTACTTC

V gene: TRBV7-9
J gene: TRBJ1-6
D gene: NA
clone size: few
CDR3 protein: CASSRGTENSPLHF
CDR3 DNA: TGTGCCAGCAGCCGTGGGACGGAGAATTCACCCCTCCACTTT

V gene: TRBV7-2
J gene: TRBJ2-1
D gene: NA
clone size: NA
CDR3 protein: CASSLGPLAIAYNEQFF
CDR3 DNA: TGTGCCAGCAGCTTGGGGCCCCTTGCAATCGCCTACAATGAGCAGTTCTTC

V gene: TRBV7-9
J gene: TRBJ2-1
D gene: NA
clone size: few
CDR3 protein: CASSLVVNRSEQFF
CDR3 DNA: TGTGCCAGCAGCTTAGTAGTGAATCGAAGTGAGCAGTTCTTC

V gene: TRBV20-1
J gene: TRBJ2-5
D gene: NA
clone size: few
CDR3 protein: CSAPVRAQETQYF
CDR3 DNA: TGCAGTGCTCCCGTTAGGGCCCAAGAGACCCAGTACTTC

V gene: TRBV7-9
J gene: TRBJ2-5
D gene: NA
clone size: NA
CDR3 protein: CASSSLDHQETQYF
CDR3 DNA: TGTGCCAGCAGCTCCCTGGACCACCAAGAGACCCAGTACTTC

V gene: TRBV20-1
J gene: TRBJ2-1
D gene: NA
clone size: few
CDR3 protein: CSASRRRLGSYNEQFF
CDR3 DNA: TGCAGTGCTAGTAGACGGCGGTTGGGCTCCTACAATGAGCAGTTCTTC

V gene: TRBV7-6
J gene: TRBJ2-6
D gene: NA
clone size: NA
CDR3 protein: CASSRMARMGSGANVLTF
CDR3 DNA: TGTGCCAGCAGCCGCATGGCCCGGATGGGGAGCGGGGCCAACGTCCTGACTTTC

V gene: TRBV4-1
J gene: TRBJ2-7
D gene: NA
clone size: few
CDR3 protein: CASSQVPRGRSYEQYF
CDR3 DNA: TGCGCCAGCAGCCAAGTACCGAGAGGAAGGTCCTACGAGCAGTACTTC

V gene: TRBV24-1
J gene: TRBJ2-3
D gene: TRBD1
clone size: NA
CDR3 protein: CATSDGGTGQRNTQYF
CDR3 DNA: TGTGCCACCAGTGATGGGGGGACAGGGCAACGAAATACGCAGTATTTT

V gene: TRBV5-1
J gene: TRBJ1-2
D gene: TRBD1
clone size: NA
CDR3 protein: CASSLGTGGVDGYTF
CDR3 DNA: TGCGCCAGCAGCTTAGGGACAGGGGGAGTCGATGGCTACACCTTC

V gene: TRBV9
J gene: TRBJ1-2
D gene: NA
clone size: NA
CDR3 protein: CASSSRTRNYGYTF
CDR3 DNA: TGTGCCAGCAGCTCCCGGACCCGCAACTATGGCTACACCTTC

V gene: TRBV7-9
J gene: TRBJ1-5
D gene: TRBD1
clone size: NA
CDR3 protein: CASSSGQGRQPQHF
CDR3 DNA: TGTGCCAGCAGCTCCGGACAGGGACGGCAGCCCCAGCATTTT

V gene: TRBV20-1
J gene: TRBJ2-2
D gene: TRBD2
clone size: NA
CDR3 protein: CSAFSGPANTGELFF
CDR3 DNA: TGCAGTGCCTTTAGCGGGCCCGCGAACACCGGGGAGCTGTTTTTT

V gene: TRBV10-1
J gene: TRBJ2-1
D gene: TRBD1
clone size: NA
CDR3 protein: CAGSGTGSYNEQFF
CDR3 DNA: TGCGCCGGCAGTGGGACAGGTTCCTACAATGAGCAGTTCTTC

V gene: TRBV12-3/TRBV12-4
J gene: TRBJ2-2
D gene: NA
clone size: NA
CDR3 protein: CASSYRDRGTGELFF
CDR3 DNA: TGTGCCAGCAGTTACCGGGACCGGGGGACCGGGGAGCTGTTTTTT

V gene: TRBV7-2
J gene: TRBJ1-4
D gene: NA
clone size: NA
CDR3 protein: CASSFQAPRILNEKLFF
CDR3 DNA: TGTGCCAGCAGCTTCCAGGCGCCCCGGATCCTTAATGAAAAACTGTTTTTT

V gene: TRBV6-2/TRBV6-3
J gene: TRBJ2-5
D gene: TRBD1
clone size: few
CDR3 protein: CASRSYSGTGGIETQYF
CDR3 DNA: TGTGCCAGCAGATCCTATTCCGGGACAGGCGGGATAGAGACCCAGTACTTC

V gene: TRBV15
J gene: TRBJ2-5
D gene: NA
clone size: NA
CDR3 protein: CATSPRRYQETQYF
CDR3 DNA: TGTGCCACCAGCCCCCGACGGTACCAAGAGACCCAGTACTTC

V gene: TRBV12-3/TRBV12-4
J gene: TRBJ2-2
D gene: NA
clone size: few
CDR3 protein: CASSPPGELFF
CDR3 DNA: TGTGCCAGCAGCCCCCCCGGGGAGCTGTTTTTT

V gene: TRBV7-9
J gene: TRBJ2-6
D gene: NA
clone size: NA
CDR3 protein: CASSQTGDMDSGGANVLTF
CDR3 DNA: TGTGCCAGCAGTCAAACCGGGGACATGGATAGTGGTGGGGCCAACGTCCTGACTTTC

V gene: TRBV5-1
J gene: TRBJ2-7
D gene: TRBD1
clone size: many
CDR3 protein: CASSLDRADYEQYF
CDR3 DNA: TGCGCCAGCAGCCTGGACAGGGCCGACTACGAGCAGTACTTC

V gene: TRBV11-2
J gene: TRBJ2-7
D gene: NA
clone size: NA
CDR3 protein: CASSSQLGGGEQYF
CDR3 DNA: TGTGCCAGCAGCTCCCAATTGGGGGGCGGCGAGCAGTACTTC

V gene: TRBV11-2
J gene: TRBJ2-1
D gene: NA
clone size: NA
CDR3 protein: CASSSEVAYNEQFF
CDR3 DNA: TGTGCCAGCAGCTCGGAAGTAGCCTACAATGAGCAGTTCTTC

V gene: TRBV20-1
J gene: TRBJ2-1
D gene: TRBD2
clone size: NA
CDR3 protein: CSVAGAAYNEQFF
CDR3 DNA: TGCAGTGTAGCGGGAGCCGCCTACAATGAGCAGTTCTTC

V gene: TRBV6-2/TRBV6-3
J gene: TRBJ1-6
D gene: TRBD1
clone size: NA
CDR3 protein: CASSYRGQNSPLHF
CDR3 DNA: TGTGCCAGCAGTTACAGGGGGCAAAATTCACCCCTCCACTTT

V gene: TRBV5-1
J gene: TRBJ2-3
D gene: NA
clone size: NA
CDR3 protein: CASSFEGEDTQYF
CDR3 DNA: TGCGCCAGCAGCTTTGAGGGGGAAGATACGCAGTATTTT

V gene: TRBV29-1
J gene: TRBJ2-5
D gene: TRBD1
clone size: few
CDR3 protein: CSVGTGRQETQYF
CDR3 DNA: TGCAGCGTGGGGACAGGGCGGCAAGAGACCCAGTACTTC

V gene: TRBV10-3
J gene: TRBJ2-1
D gene: NA
clone size: NA
CDR3 protein: CAISESREALRNEQFF
CDR3 DNA: TGTGCCATCAGTGAGTCGAGGGAGGCACTACGCAATGAGCAGTTCTTC

V gene: TRBV5-1
J gene: TRBJ2-5
D gene: TRBD1
clone size: NA
CDR3 protein: CASSPARGLGETQYF
CDR3 DNA: TGCGCCAGCAGCCCGGCCAGGGGGCTAGGGGAGACCCAGTACTTC

V gene: TRBV27
J gene: TRBJ1-2
D gene: TRBD1
clone size: NA
CDR3 protein: CASSTGQGGYGYTF
CDR3 DNA: TGTGCCAGCAGTACCGGACAGGGAGGGTATGGCTACACCTTC

V gene: TRBV7-2
J gene: TRBJ1-2
D gene: NA
clone size: few
CDR3 protein: CASSPSRDYGYTF
CDR3 DNA: TGTGCCAGCAGCCCGAGCAGGGACTATGGCTACACCTTC

V gene: TRBV7-2
J gene: TRBJ2-3
D gene: NA
clone size: few
CDR3 protein: CASSLVVVSDTQYF
CDR3 DNA: TGTGCCAGCAGCTTAGTCGTAGTTTCAGATACGCAGTATTTT

V gene: TRBV24-1
J gene: TRBJ2-1
D gene: NA
clone size: few
CDR3 protein: CAASDHGTYNEQFF
CDR3 DNA: TGTGCCGCCAGTGATCACGGCACCTACAATGAGCAGTTCTTC

V gene: TRBV27
J gene: TRBJ2-1
D gene: TRBD2
clone size: NA
CDR3 protein: CASSSILAGALNEQFF
CDR3 DNA: TGTGCCAGCAGTTCTATCCTAGCGGGGGCTCTCAATGAGCAGTTCTTC

V gene: TRBV18
J gene: TRBJ1-2
D gene: TRBD1
clone size: few
CDR3 protein: CASSFDREEGYTF
CDR3 DNA: TGTGCCAGCTCGTTCGACAGGGAGGAAGGCTACACCTTC

V gene: TRBV5-1
J gene: TRBJ1-1
D gene: NA
clone size: few
CDR3 protein: CASSLGVTFEAFF
CDR3 DNA: TGCGCCAGCAGCTTGGGTGTCACCTTTGAAGCTTTCTTT

V gene: TRBV20-1
J gene: TRBJ2-1
D gene: TRBD2
clone size: NA
CDR3 protein: CSARELAVLSSYNEQFF
CDR3 DNA: TGCAGTGCTAGGGAGCTAGCGGTCCTGAGCTCCTACAATGAGCAGTTCTTC

V gene: TRBV6-5
J gene: TRBJ2-5
D gene: NA
clone size: NA
CDR3 protein: CASSFDPQETQYF
CDR3 DNA: TGTGCCAGCAGTTTCGACCCGCAGGAGACCCAGTACTTC

V gene: TRBV7-9
J gene: TRBJ2-1
D gene: TRBD2
clone size: few
CDR3 protein: CASSSHGTRGVVHNEQFF
CDR3 DNA: TGTGCCAGCAGCTCGCATGGGACTCGGGGGGTCGTCCACAATGAGCAGTTCTTC

V gene: TRBV5-1
J gene: TRBJ2-2
D gene: TRBD2
clone size: NA
CDR3 protein: CASSLDLRSGGAETGELFF
CDR3 DNA: TGCGCCAGCAGCTTGGACCTTCGGAGCGGGGGGGCCGAAACCGGGGAGCTGTTTTTT

V gene: TRBV5-1
J gene: TRBJ2-5
D gene: TRBD1
clone size: NA
CDR3 protein: CASSLGGRGQSGETQYF
CDR3 DNA: TGCGCCAGCAGCTTGGGAGGCAGGGGGCAATCTGGGGAGACCCAGTACTTC

V gene: TRBV20-1
J gene: TRBJ2-7
D gene: NA
clone size: NA
CDR3 protein: CSATGASYNEQYF
CDR3 DNA: TGCAGTGCTACGGGGGCCTCCTACAATGAGCAGTACTTC

V gene: TRBV21-1
J gene: TRBJ1-1
D gene: NA
clone size: NA
CDR3 protein: CASSKGRDRGNEAFF
CDR3 DNA: TGTGCCAGCAGCAAGGGGAGGGACAGGGGGAATGAAGCTTTCTTT